This TCR beta chain is drawn from a study of CD8 T cells in Susac syndrome. Study background: Each patient with Susac syndrome, at the time of blood draw, was therapy-naive, on corticosteroids, or on intravenous immunoglobulin alone.

The CDR3 extends over 13 amino acids. V was cut by 6 bases and J by 5 bases, with 13 bases left in between. Germline V CDR1 and CDR2: MNHNY, SVGAGI (reference sequence). Purification of the CD8+ and CD4+ T cells relied on negative isolation, and TEMRA cells underwent FACS enrichment. Reverse transcription used roughly 0.45 to 1 ug RNA and random hexamers. Using its own MiXCR run on the immunoSEQ multiplex PCR reads, TCRdb lists one record per CDR3 protein. The table records over 120,000 distinct CDR3 sequences, 95% of them present only once. Material: CD4+ T cells from PBMCs. This chain uses TRBV6-6 with TRBJ2-5, with D perhaps matching TRBD1 (5 bases). This sequence was found in a human donor with Susac syndrome. CDR3 bases: TGTGCCAGCAGCTCCAGGGTTCTGGAGACCCAGTACTTC. As protein: CASSSRVLETQYF.